Following are 3 T cell receptor beta chains from one sample sequenced in a study of T cells in Graves' hyperthyroidism and ophthalmopathy. From RNA transcripts, TCR beta CDR3 regions were amplified. The HTBI set primed first-round TCR CDR3 RT-PCR. MiXCR, run by TCRdb on the multiplex PCR reads, gives a single entry per CDR3 protein. The sample consists of around 350,000 distinct CDR3 sequences, approximately 14% of them appearing once. Source material: blood. Receptors were obtained from a woman aged 55-70 years with Graves' ophthalmopathy.

In its sample, this clonotype was seen many times. V gene TRBV7-8 combines with J gene TRBJ2-7; D possibly corresponds to TRBD2 (6 bases). CDR1 is SGHVS and CDR2 is FQNEAQ in the germline V gene. Trimming shortened V by 1 base and J by 4 bases, and 14 bases separated the two germline ends. This CDR3 is built from 15 residues. CDR3 residues: CASSLGGLYPYEQYF. The CDR3, as DNA: TGTGCCAGCAGCTTAGGAGGACTATACCCGTACGAGCAGTACTTC. The full variable domain, with the rest looked up from reference TRBV7-8 and TRBJ2-7, is GAGVSQSPRYKVAKRGQDVALRCDPISGHVSLFWYQQALGQGPEFLTYFQNEAQLDKSGLPSDRFFAERPEGSVSTLKIQRTQQEDSAVYLCASSLGGLYPYEQYFGPGTRLTVT.

The rearrangement uses TRBV5-1 and TRBJ2-6, with 10 bases lining up with TRBD1. The CDR3 runs to 19 residues. J gave up 0 bases and V 4 bases, and 10 bases lay outside the gene matches. The V gene's germline CDR1 is SGHRS and CDR2 YFSETQ. The CDR3 sequence: CASSRSRDRGLSGANVLTF. CDR3 DNA: TGCGCCAGCAGCAGATCTAGGGACAGGGGTCTCTCTGGGGCCAACGTCCTGACTTTC. Full variable domain (rest looked up from reference TRBV5-1 and TRBJ2-6): KAGVTQTPRYLIKTRGQQVTLSCSPISGHRSVSWYQQTPGQGLQFLFEYFSETQRNKGNFPGRFSGRQFSNSRSEMNVSTLELGDSALYLCASSRSRDRGLSGANVLTFGAGSRLTVL.

This clonotype was counted at least ten times. This chain links TRBV28 with TRBJ2-1, with 9 bases lining up with TRBD2. Germline values: CDR1 MDHEN, CDR2 SYDVKM. This CDR3 region has 15 residues. After removal of 2 bases from V and 10 bases from J, the junction contained 9 bases not matched to a gene. CDR3 nucleotide sequence: TGTGCCAGCAGTTTAGGTGGTAGCGGGAGTGGCGAGCAGTTCTTC. Protein: CASSLGGSGSGEQFF.